One and the same sample provided the 22 T cell receptor beta chains below, sequenced in a study of blood T cells in healthy people across ages. The use of a sample-barcoded 5' primer and a J-beta primer mix characterized a second PCR of roughly 6 to 11 cycles. TCRdb analysed the 5' RACE reads with MiXCR anew, one entry per CDR3 protein. The data hold about a million distinct CDR3 sequences, with around 49% observed a single time. The sequenced material came from blood. The source is a man aged 25 to 45 in good health.

The sample holds a few counts of this clonotype. This chain links TRBV7-9 with TRBJ1-5; 10 bases are shared with TRBD1. V lost 6 bases, J lost 7 bases, and 3 bases stayed unmatched. CDR1 is SEHNR and CDR2 is FQNEAQ in the germline V gene (reference sequence). This CDR3 is 13 amino acids long. The CDR3 spells CASSLTGGQPQHF. The CDR3 DNA follows: TGTGCCAGCAGTTTGACAGGGGGCCAGCCCCAGCATTTT.

This clonotype occurred a few times. V usage is TRBV10-3 and J usage is TRBJ1-2; no definite D call. The length of the CDR3 is 13 residues. Germline assignment: CDR1 ENHRY and CDR2 SYGVKD. V was trimmed by 8 bases and J by 7 bases, leaving 17 bases between them. CDR3 in amino acids: CAIHGQSVGGYTF. The DNA for the CDR3 is TGTGCCATCCACGGGCAGTCAGTCGGTGGCTACACCTTC.

The J gene is TRBJ2-4, the V gene TRBV6-5; 8 bases are a match to TRBD1. This CDR3 has 16 residues. The V gene's germline CDR1 is MNHEY and CDR2 SVGAGI. J gave up 4 bases and V 0 bases, and 5 bases lay outside the gene matches. This CDR3 reads CASSYSNRGKKNIQYF. The CDR3 region has the DNA TGTGCCAGCAGTTACTCGAACAGGGGGAAAAAAAACATTCAGTACTTC.

This chain links TRBV14 with TRBJ1-1, with 8 nucleotides matching TRBD1. Germline V CDR1 and CDR2: SGHDN, FVKESK. CDR3 length: 15 residues. V was pared by 3 bases and J by 5 bases, with 8 bases of the junction left unmatched. The CDR3 reads CASSQTRGLGTEAFF. In nucleotides, the CDR3 is TGTGCCAGCAGCCAGACCAGGGGGCTTGGGACTGAAGCTTTCTTT.

This clonotype has more than one count but fewer than ten. The chain joins TRBV20-1 to TRBJ1-4; maybe TRBD1 (5 bases). The CDR3 consists of 13 residues. Per the germline V gene, CDR1 is DFQATT and CDR2 is SNEGSKA (reference sequence). The germline V and J ends were trimmed by 1 base and 6 bases, with 9 bases remaining between them. CDR3 sequence reads: CSARGGLYEKLFF. In nucleotides, the CDR3 is TGCAGTGCTAGAGGGGGACTTTATGAAAAACTGTTTTTT.

This clonotype was seen at least ten times. The chain links TRBV24-1 to TRBJ1-2; TRBD1 aligns across 8 bases. The trim removed 10 bases at V and 3 bases at J, leaving 3 bases unmatched. Germline CDR1 KGHDR, CDR2 SFDVKD. The CDR3 is made up of 12 amino acids. This CDR3 is CATGQGDYGYTF. The CDR3 DNA follows: TGTGCCACTGGACAGGGCGACTATGGCTACACCTTC.

This sequence joins TRBV20-1 and TRBJ2-5; D gene unclear. The germline gives CDR1 DFQATT, CDR2 SNEGSKA (reference sequence). V was clipped by 6 bases and J by 11 bases, with 13 bases between them. This CDR3 contains 10 residues. CDR3 nucleotide sequence: TGCAGTGCCCCAGCAAATGAGCAGTACTTC. This encodes CSAPANEQYF.

This sequence joins TRBV12-3 or TRBV12-4 and TRBJ2-7, with D perhaps TRBD2 (5 bases). The CDR3 covers 13 residues. With 4 bases removed from V and 3 bases from J, the gap between germline ends came to 10 bases. CDR3 protein: CASSSQDFYEQYF. The CDR3 coding sequence is TGTGCCAGCAGTTCTCAGGACTTCTACGAGCAGTACTTC.

The chain joins TRBV6-2 or TRBV6-3 to TRBJ2-7; no firm D call. The V gene lost 3 bases and the J gene lost 2 bases, with 8 bases spanning the gap. Germline lookup yields CDR1 MNHEY and CDR2 SVGEGT. The CDR3 consists of 13 residues. CDR3 coding DNA: TGTGCCAGCAGTTATGACTGGGCCTACGAGCAGTACTTC. Residues: CASSYDWAYEQYF.

A note on this clonotype: Germline is not matched at one junction end, which may reflect a read error. This sequence joins TRBV6-6 and TRBJ1-1; D gene ambiguous. This CDR3 comprises 12 residues. The germline V gene has CDR1 MNHNY and CDR2 SVGAGI (reference sequence). CDR3 DNA: TGTGCCACCAGTCAGGTGAACGCTGAAGCTTTCTTT. Translated, it gives CATSQVNAEAFF.

V is TRBV28 and J is TRBJ1-5; tentative D call: TRBD1 (5 bases). Germline V gene sequence: CDR1 MDHEN, CDR2 SYDVKM. Trimming took 4 bases from V and 7 from J, leaving 17 bases between them. The CDR3 consists of 15 residues. The CDR3 loop reads CASSSYGGTGQPQHF. The DNA of the CDR3 is TGTGCCAGCAGTTCTTACGGGGGAACGGGACAGCCCCAGCATTTT. The complete variable domain, with remaining parts taken from reference TRBV28 and TRBJ1-5, reads DVKVTQSSRYLVKRTGEKVFLECVQDMDHENMFWYRQDPGLGLRLIYFSYDVKMKEKGDIPEGYSVSREKKERFSLILESASTNQTSMYLCASSSYGGTGQPQHFGDGTRLSIL.

The chain combines TRBV4-1 with TRBJ2-5; D uncertain. Germline CDR1 MGHRA, CDR2 YSYEKL. V lost 5 bases and J 2 bases, leaving 9 bases between the germline ends. This CDR3 comprises 13 residues. The DNA for the CDR3 is TGCGCCAGCAGCAAGTTAGTGCAAGAGACCCAGTACTTC. It codes for CASSKLVQETQYF.

This clonotype was observed a single time. A much larger clone sits a single nucleotide away, making a read error possible. This chain links TRBV29-1 with TRBJ2-5; D is undetermined. V shed 4 bases and J shed 3 bases, with 12 bases lying between them. CDR1 is SQVTM, CDR2 ANQGSEA, per germline. This CDR3 contains 13 residues. The CDR3 DNA reads as TGCAGCGTTGTGGGCCATCAGGAAGAGACCCAGTACTTC. Translation: CSVVGHQEETQYF.

This chain connects TRBV3-1 to TRBJ1-1; 10 positions agree with TRBD1. Per the germline V gene, CDR1 is LGHDT and CDR2 is YNNKEL (reference sequence). CDR3 size: 15 residues. The J segment lost 6 bases and the V segment lost 3 bases, leaving 7 bases of the junction unmatched. In DNA, the CDR3 is TGTGCCAGCAGCCATAGGAGACAGGGGGCCTCTGAAGCTTTCTTT. It encodes CASSHRRQGASEAFF.

This clonotype was detected only a few times. The CDR3 DNA sequence: TGTGCCAGCAGCGTATCAGGGACCACCTACAATGAGCAGTTCTTC. This translates into CASSVSGTTYNEQFF. This chain joins TRBV9 and TRBJ2-1, with D perhaps assigned TRBD1 or TRBD2 (5 bases each). The germline gives CDR1 SGDLS, CDR2 YYNGEE. The CDR3 sequence is 15 residues long. Trimming pared 1 base from V and 2 bases from J, leaving 10 bases between.

This clonotype appeared a few times. This chain uses TRBV29-1 with TRBJ2-7; D gene uncertain. This CDR3 has 12 residues. Trimming pared 7 bases from V and 0 bases from J, leaving 10 bases between. Germline loops: CDR1 SQVTM, CDR2 ANQGSEA. The CDR3 DNA reads as TGCAGCGCGACGGCGAGCTCCTACGAGCAGTACTTC. Translated: CSATASSYEQYF.

A few counts support this clonotype. The gene calls are TRBV20-1 and TRBJ1-2; D unresolved. The length of the CDR3 is 16 residues. V lost 5 bases to trimming and J lost 0 bases, with 19 bases between them. Germline V CDR1 and CDR2: DFQATT, SNEGSKA (reference sequence). DNA of the CDR3: TGCAGTGCTCAGATACCTGACACCCTAGCTAACTATGGCTACACCTTC. Translating it yields CSAQIPDTLANYGYTF.

This clonotype came up a few times. The chain has TRBV6-1 and TRBJ2-7; 8 bases line up with TRBD2. CDR1 and CDR2 (germline): MNHNS, SASEGT. The CDR3 covers 14 residues. V lost 5 bases to trimming and J lost 4 bases; unmatched junction nucleotides: 7. Written as DNA, the CDR3 is TGTGCCAGCAGTACCGGGACTAGTCTTTACGAGCAGTACTTC. It translates to CASSTGTSLYEQYF.

This chain joins TRBV20-1 and TRBJ2-7, with 7 bases identical to TRBD2. The J segment lost 3 bases and the V segment lost 3 bases, leaving 5 bases of the junction unmatched. The CDR3 has 13 amino acids. CDR1 and CDR2 (germline): DFQATT, SNEGSKA (reference sequence). The CDR3 DNA follows: TGCAGTGCTAGCGGCGGGGGTAGCTACGAGCAGTACTTC. Translated: CSASGGGSYEQYF.

This clonotype has only a few counts. The rearrangement uses TRBV7-8 and TRBJ1-1; possibly TRBD1 for D (5 bases). In germline, CDR1 is SGHVS, CDR2 FQNEAQ. This CDR3 has 16 residues. Trimming cost V 5 bases and J 2 bases, with 18 bases left between them. CDR3 in DNA: TGTGCCAGCAGCCGAGGCAGACTGACAGCAAACACTGAAGCTTTCTTT. It codes for CASSRGRLTANTEAFF.

This clonotype was counted ten times or more. The chain couples TRBV20-1 to TRBJ2-3; TRBD1 agrees at 9 bases. The germline gives CDR1 DFQATT, CDR2 SNEGSKA (reference sequence). V shed 6 bases and J 2 bases; nucleotides not matched to a gene: 12. This CDR3 has 16 residues. The CDR3 coding sequence is TGCAGTGCGACGACCGGGACAGGGTTCCCCACAGATACGCAGTATTTT. The encoded protein is CSATTGTGFPTDTQYF.

The chain carries TRBV12-3 or TRBV12-4 and TRBJ2-3, with D perhaps TRBD1 or TRBD2 (5 bases each). Trimming cost V 6 bases and J 8 bases, with 21 bases left between them. The CDR3 extends over 15 amino acids. This CDR3 is CASSRWVGVGGTQYF. DNA for the CDR3: TGTGCCAGCAGCCGATGGGTGGGGGTAGGAGGTACGCAGTATTTT.